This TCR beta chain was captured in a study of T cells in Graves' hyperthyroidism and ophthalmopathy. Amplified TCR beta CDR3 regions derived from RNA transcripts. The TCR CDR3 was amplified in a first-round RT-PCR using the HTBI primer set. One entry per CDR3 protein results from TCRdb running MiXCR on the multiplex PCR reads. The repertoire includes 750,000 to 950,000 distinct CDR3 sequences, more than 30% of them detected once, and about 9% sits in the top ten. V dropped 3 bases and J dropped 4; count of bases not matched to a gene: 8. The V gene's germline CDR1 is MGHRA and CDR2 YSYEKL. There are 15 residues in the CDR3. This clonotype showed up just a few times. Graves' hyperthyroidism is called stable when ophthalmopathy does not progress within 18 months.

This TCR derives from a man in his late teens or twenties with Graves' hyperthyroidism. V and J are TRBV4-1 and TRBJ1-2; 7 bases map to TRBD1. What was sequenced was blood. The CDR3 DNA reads TGCGCCAGCAGCCAGGGTAGACAGGGAACCTATGGCTACACCTTC. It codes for CASSQGRQGTYGYTF.